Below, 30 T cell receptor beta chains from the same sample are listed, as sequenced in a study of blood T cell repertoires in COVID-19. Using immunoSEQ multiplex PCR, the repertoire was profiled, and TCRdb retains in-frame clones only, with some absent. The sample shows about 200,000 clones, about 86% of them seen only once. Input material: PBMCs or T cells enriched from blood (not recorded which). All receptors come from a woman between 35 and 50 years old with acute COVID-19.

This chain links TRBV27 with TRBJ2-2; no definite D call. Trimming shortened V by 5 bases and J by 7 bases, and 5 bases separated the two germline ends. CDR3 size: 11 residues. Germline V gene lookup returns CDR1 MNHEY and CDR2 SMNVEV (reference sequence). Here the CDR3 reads CASSTRGELFF. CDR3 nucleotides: TGTGCCAGCAGTACTCGCGGGGAGCTGTTTTTT.

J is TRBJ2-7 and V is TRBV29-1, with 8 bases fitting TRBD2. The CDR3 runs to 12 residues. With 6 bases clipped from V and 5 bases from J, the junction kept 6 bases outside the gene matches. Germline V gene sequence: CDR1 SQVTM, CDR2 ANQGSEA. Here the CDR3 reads CSVGTRTHEQYF. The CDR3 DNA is TGCAGCGTCGGGACTAGAACACACGAGCAGTACTTC.

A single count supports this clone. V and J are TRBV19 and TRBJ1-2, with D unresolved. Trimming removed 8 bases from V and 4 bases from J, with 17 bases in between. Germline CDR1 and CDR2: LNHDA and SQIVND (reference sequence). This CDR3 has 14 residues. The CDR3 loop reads CASLDMGIGYGYTF. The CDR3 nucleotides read TGTGCCAGTCTGGATATGGGCATTGGCTATGGCTACACCTTC.

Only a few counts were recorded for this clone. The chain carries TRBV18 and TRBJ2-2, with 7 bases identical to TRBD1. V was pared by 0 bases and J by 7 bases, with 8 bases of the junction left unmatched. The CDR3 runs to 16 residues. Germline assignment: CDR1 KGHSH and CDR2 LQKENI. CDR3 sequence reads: CASSPPGQLSVGELFF. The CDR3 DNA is TGTGCCAGCTCACCACCGGGACAGTTGTCGGTCGGGGAGCTGTTTTTT.

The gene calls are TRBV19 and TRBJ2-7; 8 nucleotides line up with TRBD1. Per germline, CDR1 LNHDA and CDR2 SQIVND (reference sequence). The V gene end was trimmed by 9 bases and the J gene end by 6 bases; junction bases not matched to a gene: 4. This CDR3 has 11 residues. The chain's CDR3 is CASRQGPEQYF. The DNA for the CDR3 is TGTGCCAGCCGACAGGGGCCCGAGCAGTACTTC.

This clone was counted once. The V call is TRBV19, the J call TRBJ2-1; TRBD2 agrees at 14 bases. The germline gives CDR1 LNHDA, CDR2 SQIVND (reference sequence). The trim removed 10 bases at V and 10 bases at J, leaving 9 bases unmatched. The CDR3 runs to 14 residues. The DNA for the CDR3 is TGTGCCACCTCGGGACTAGCGGGAGTCGGGGAGCAGTTCTTC. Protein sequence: CATSGLAGVGEQFF. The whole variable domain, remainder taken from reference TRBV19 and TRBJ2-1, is DGGITQSPKYLFRKEGQNVTLSCEQNLNHDAMYWYRQDPGQGLRLIYYSQIVNDFQKGDIAEGYSVSREKKESFPLTVTSAQKNPTAFYLCATSGLAGVGEQFFGPGTRLTVL.

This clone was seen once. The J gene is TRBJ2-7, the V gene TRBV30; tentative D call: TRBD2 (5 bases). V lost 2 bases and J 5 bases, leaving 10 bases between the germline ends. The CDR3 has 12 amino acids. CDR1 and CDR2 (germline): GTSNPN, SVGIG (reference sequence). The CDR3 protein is CAWSTRGNEQYF. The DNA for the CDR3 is TGTGCCTGGAGTACCCGGGGAAACGAGCAGTACTTC.

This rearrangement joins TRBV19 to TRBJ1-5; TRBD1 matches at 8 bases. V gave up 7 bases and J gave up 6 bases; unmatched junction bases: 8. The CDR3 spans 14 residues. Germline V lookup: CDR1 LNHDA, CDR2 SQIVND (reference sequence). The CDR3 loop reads CASIGQGVFQPQHF. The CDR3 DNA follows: TGTGCCAGTATCGGACAGGGCGTTTTTCAGCCCCAGCATTTT.

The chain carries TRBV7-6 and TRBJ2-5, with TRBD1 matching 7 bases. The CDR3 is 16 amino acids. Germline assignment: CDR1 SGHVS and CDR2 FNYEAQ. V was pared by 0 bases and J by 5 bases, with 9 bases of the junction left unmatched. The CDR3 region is CASSLAQAGGRETQYF. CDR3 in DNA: TGTGCCAGCAGCTTAGCGCAGGCAGGGGGACGGGAGACCCAGTACTTC. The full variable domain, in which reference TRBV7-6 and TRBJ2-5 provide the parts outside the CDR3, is GAGVSQSPRYKVTKRGQDVALRCDPISGHVSLYWYRQALGQGPEFLTYFNYEAQQDKSGLPNDRFSAERPEGSISTLTIQRTEQRDSAMYRCASSLAQAGGRETQYFGPGTRLLVL.

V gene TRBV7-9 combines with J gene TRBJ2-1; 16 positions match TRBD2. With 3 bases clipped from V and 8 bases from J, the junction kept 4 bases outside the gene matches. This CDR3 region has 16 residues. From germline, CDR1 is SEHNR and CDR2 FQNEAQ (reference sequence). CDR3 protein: CASSLGTSGRADEQFF. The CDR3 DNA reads TGTGCCAGCAGCTTGGGGACTAGCGGGAGGGCCGATGAGCAGTTCTTC.

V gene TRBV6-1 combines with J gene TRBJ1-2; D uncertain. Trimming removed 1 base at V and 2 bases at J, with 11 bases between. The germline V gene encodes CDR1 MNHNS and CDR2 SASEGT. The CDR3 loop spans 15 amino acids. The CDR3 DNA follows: TGTGCCAGCAGTGAAGAGGCGGGAAGGAACTATGGCTACACCTTC. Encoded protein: CASSEEAGRNYGYTF.

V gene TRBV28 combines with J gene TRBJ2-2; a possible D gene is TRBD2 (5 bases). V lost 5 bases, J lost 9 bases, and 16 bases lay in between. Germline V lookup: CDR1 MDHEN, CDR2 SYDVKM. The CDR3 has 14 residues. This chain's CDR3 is CASSPSEPGWELFF. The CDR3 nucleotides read TGTGCCAGCAGTCCCTCGGAACCGGGGTGGGAGCTGTTTTTT.

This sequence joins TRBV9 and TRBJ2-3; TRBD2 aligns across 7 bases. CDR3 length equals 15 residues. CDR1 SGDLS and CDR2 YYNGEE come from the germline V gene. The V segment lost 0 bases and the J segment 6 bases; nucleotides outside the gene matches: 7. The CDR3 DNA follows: TGTGCCAGCAGCGTAGACCTAGCGGCGCTGGATACGCAGTATTTT. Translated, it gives CASSVDLAALDTQYF.

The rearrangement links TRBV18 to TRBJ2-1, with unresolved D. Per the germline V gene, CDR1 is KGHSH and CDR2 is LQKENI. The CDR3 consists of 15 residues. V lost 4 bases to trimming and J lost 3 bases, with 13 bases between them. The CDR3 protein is CASSRDLSNYNEQFF. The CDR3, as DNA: TGTGCCAGCTCACGCGATCTCTCCAACTACAATGAGCAGTTCTTC.

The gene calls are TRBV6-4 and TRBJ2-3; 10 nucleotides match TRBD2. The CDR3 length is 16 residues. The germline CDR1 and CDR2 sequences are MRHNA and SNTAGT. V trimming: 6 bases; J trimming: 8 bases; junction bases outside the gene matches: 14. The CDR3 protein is CASSDASGSSQGTQYF. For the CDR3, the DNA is TGTGCCAGCAGCGATGCTAGCGGGAGTTCACAGGGTACGCAGTATTTT.

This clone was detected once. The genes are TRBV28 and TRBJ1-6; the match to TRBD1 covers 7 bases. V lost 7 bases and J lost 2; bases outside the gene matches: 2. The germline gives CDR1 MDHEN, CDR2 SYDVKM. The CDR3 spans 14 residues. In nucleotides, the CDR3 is TGTGCCAGCAAGGGGGCAGCCTATAATTCACCCCTCCACTTT. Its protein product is CASKGAAYNSPLHF.

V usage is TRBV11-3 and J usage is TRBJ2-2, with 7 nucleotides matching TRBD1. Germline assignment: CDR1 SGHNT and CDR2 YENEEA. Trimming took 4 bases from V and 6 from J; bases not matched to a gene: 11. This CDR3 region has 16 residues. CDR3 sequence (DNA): TGTGCCAGCAGCTCACGGACAGGTGCGAGATCCGGGGAGCTGTTTTTT. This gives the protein CASSSRTGARSGELFF.

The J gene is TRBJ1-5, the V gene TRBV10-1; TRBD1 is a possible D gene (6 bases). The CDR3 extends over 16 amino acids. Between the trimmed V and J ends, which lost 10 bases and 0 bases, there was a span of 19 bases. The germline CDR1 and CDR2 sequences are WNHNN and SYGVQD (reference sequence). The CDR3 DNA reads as TGCGCCATCTGGACAGCCTCGGGCTATAGCAATCAGCCCCAGCATTTT. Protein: CAIWTASGYSNQPQHF.

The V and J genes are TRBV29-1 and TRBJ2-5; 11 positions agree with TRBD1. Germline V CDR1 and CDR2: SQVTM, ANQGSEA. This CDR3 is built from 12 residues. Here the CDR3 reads CGGQGAAETQYF. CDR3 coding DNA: TGCGGAGGACAGGGGGCTGCGGAGACCCAGTACTTC.

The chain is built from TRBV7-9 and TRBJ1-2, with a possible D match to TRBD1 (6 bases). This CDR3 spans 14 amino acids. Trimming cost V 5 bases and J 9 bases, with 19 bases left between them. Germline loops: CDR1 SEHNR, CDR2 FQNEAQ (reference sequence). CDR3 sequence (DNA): TGTGCCAGCAGCCCCTGGACAGACCTATGGAGCTACACCTTC. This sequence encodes CASSPWTDLWSYTF.

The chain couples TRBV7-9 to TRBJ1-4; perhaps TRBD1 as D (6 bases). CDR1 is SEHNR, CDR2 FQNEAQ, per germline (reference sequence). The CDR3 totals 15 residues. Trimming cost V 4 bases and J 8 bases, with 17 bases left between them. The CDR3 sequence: CASSSQRGAGEKLFF. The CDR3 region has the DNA TGTGCCAGCAGCTCCCAACGGGGGGCAGGCGAAAAACTGTTTTTT.

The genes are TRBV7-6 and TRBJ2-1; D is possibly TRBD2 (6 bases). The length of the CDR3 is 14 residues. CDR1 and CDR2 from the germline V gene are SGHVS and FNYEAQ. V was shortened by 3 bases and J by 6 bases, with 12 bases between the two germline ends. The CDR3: CASSFFSGSNEQFF. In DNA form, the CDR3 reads TGTGCCAGCAGCTTCTTTAGCGGTTCCAATGAGCAGTTCTTC.

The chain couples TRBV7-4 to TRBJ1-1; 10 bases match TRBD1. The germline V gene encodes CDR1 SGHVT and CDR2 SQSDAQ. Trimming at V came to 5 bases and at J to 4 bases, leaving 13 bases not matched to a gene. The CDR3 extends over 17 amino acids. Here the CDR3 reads CASSTRQGASVSTEAFF. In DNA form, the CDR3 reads TGTGCCAGCAGCACACGACAGGGGGCATCGGTTAGCACTGAAGCTTTCTTT.

For the CDR3, the DNA is TGTGCCAGCAGCCCCCGGGGAGGTAACACTGAAGCTTTCTTT. This gives the protein CASSPRGGNTEAFF. The chain joins TRBV7-2 to TRBJ1-1; D is unresolved. The CDR3 length is 14 residues. The V gene's germline CDR1 is SGHTA and CDR2 FQGNSA. The V and J ends lost 5 bases and 2 bases respectively, with 12 bases between them.

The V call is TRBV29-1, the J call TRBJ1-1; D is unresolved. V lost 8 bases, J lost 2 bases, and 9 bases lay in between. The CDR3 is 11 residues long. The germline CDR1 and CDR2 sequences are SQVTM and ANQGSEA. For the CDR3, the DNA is TGCAGCCTAGCAGTAAACACTGAAGCTTTCTTT. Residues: CSLAVNTEAFF.

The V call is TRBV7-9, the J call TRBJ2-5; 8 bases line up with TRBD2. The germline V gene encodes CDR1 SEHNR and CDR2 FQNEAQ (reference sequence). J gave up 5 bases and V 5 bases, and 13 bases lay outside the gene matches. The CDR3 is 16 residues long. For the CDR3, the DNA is TGTGCCAGCAGCGTATATAGCGGGATGAGGTATGAGACCCAGTACTTC. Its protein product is CASSVYSGMRYETQYF.

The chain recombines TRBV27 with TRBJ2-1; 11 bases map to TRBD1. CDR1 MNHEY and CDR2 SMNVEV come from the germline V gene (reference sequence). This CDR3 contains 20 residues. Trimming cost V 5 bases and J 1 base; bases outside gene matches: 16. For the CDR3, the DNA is TGTGCCAGCAGTAACGCGGGACAGGGGGGACTAGTCGGATCCTACAATGAGCAGTTCTTC. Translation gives CASSNAGQGGLVGSYNEQFF.

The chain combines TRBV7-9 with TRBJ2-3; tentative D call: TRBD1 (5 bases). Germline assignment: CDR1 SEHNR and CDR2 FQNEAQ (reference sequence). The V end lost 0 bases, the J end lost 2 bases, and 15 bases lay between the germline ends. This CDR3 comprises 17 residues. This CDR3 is CASSLATGRATTDTQYF. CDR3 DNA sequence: TGTGCCAGCAGCTTAGCGACGGGCAGGGCGACCACAGATACGCAGTATTTT.

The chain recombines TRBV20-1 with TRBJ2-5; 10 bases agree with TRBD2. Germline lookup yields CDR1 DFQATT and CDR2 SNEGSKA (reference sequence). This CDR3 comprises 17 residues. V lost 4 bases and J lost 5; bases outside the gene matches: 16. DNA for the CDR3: TGCAGTGCTATTGACCTACAGCGGGAGGGAGGGGAGGAGACCCAGTACTTC. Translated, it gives CSAIDLQREGGEETQYF.

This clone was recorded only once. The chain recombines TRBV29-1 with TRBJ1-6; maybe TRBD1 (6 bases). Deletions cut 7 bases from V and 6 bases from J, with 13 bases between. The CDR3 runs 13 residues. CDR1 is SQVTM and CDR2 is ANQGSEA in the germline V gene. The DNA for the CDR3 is TGCAGCGCTGGGGACACGGCTAATTCACCCCTCCACTTT. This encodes CSAGDTANSPLHF.